Each of the 30 T cell receptor beta chains below was sequenced from the same sample in a study of shared clonotypes between healthy human individuals. The table came from immunoSEQ multiplex PCR; TCRdb's copy has only in-frame clones and leaves some out. Found here are about 2.4 million clones, 90% to 95% of them singletons; the top ten hold about 0.38%. The sample comprised naive CD4+ T cells from PBMCs. Subset: CD45RA+ positively selected. The receptor source for this set is a man between 18 and 35 years old in good health. Some clones in this sample may be carry-over from other donors' samples.

The chain recombines TRBV5-1 with TRBJ2-2; D is ambiguous. V lost 0 bases and J lost 4, with 10 bases in between. Germline V lookup: CDR1 SGHRS, CDR2 YFSETQ. This CDR3 has 15 amino acids. CDR3 loop: CASSLGRTLTGELFF. As DNA, the CDR3 is TGCGCCAGCAGCTTGGGTCGAACTCTCACCGGGGAGCTGTTTTTT.

This chain uses TRBV5-1 with TRBJ2-3, with D unresolved. The CDR3 sequence is 14 residues long. Germline V gives CDR1 SGHRS, CDR2 YFSETQ. Trimming shortened V by 4 bases and J by 3 bases, and 12 bases separated the two germline ends. The CDR3 sequence is CASSPSLGTDTQYF. As DNA, the CDR3 is TGCGCCAGCAGCCCGTCCTTGGGAACAGATACGCAGTATTTT. The variable domain in full, completed from reference TRBV5-1 and TRBJ2-3, reads KAGVTQTPRYLIKTRGQQVTLSCSPISGHRSVSWYQQTPGQGLQFLFEYFSETQRNKGNFPGRFSGRQFSNSRSEMNVSTLELGDSALYLCASSPSLGTDTQYFGPGTRLTVL.

CDR3 loop: CASSFARGPPVGYF. The CDR3 DNA follows: TGTGCCAGCAGCTTTGCCCGAGGTCCTCCGGTGGGGTACTTC. The chain recombines TRBV5-6 with TRBJ2-7; D unclear. CDR1 is SGHDT, CDR2 YYEEEE, per germline. V shed 2 bases and J shed 12 bases, with 21 bases lying between them. CDR3 size: 14 residues.

The rearrangement joins TRBV28 to TRBJ2-2; D may be TRBD1 or TRBD2 (5 bases each). V was clipped by 6 bases and J by 3 bases, with 11 bases between them. This CDR3 has 14 residues. CDR1 and CDR2 from the germline V gene are MDHEN and SYDVKM. The CDR3 DNA follows: TGTGCCAGCAGGTCAGGGACCTACACCGGGGAGCTGTTTTTT. This encodes CASRSGTYTGELFF.

V is TRBV27 and J is TRBJ2-5, with D possibly matching TRBD1 (6 bases). The last part of the DNA fits TRBJ2-7 better; the J call may be wrong. The germline gives CDR1 MNHEY, CDR2 SMNVEV (reference sequence). The CDR3 is made up of 17 amino acids. The DNA for the CDR3 is TGTGCCAGCAGTTTATCATATCGGGACACCTACTCCTACGAGCAGTACTTC. It yields the protein CASSLSYRDTYSYEQYF.

Details on this clone: In the same sample, other DNA sequences code for this CDR3. J is TRBJ2-5 and V is TRBV19; D might be TRBD1 (6 bases). V lost 4 bases and J 2 bases, leaving 11 bases between the germline ends. The germline gives CDR1 LNHDA, CDR2 SQIVND (reference sequence). CDR3 length: 14 residues. The CDR3 protein is CASSTRGGQETQYF. The CDR3 bases are TGTGCCAGTAGTACCCGAGGGGGTCAAGAGACCCAGTACTTC.

In the case of this clone: Other DNA sequences in this sample translate to the same CDR3. This chain joins TRBV5-1 and TRBJ2-3; 10 bases agree with TRBD2. V trimming: 0 bases; J trimming: 3 bases; junction bases outside the gene matches: 1. From germline, CDR1 is SGHRS and CDR2 YFSETQ. CDR3 length: 15 amino acids. CDR3 amino acids: CASSLASGSTDTQYF. The CDR3 nucleotides are TGCGCCAGCAGCTTGGCTAGCGGGAGTACAGATACGCAGTATTTT.

The chain is built from TRBV27 and TRBJ1-1, with a possible D match to TRBD1 (5 bases). V was trimmed by 5 bases and J by 4 bases, leaving 11 bases between them. Looked up from germline, CDR1 is MNHEY and CDR2 is SMNVEV (reference sequence). There are 13 residues in the CDR3. This CDR3 reads CASSGFGGTEAFF. DNA for the CDR3: TGTGCCAGCAGTGGCTTTGGGGGCACTGAAGCTTTCTTT.

The chain employs TRBV7-2 and TRBJ2-7; TRBD2 might be the D (5 bases). Trimming took off 2 bases at V and 2 bases at J, with 16 bases between the two ends. This CDR3 contains 16 residues. CDR1 SGHTA and CDR2 FQGNSA come from the germline V gene. The CDR3 coding sequence is TGTGCCAGCAGCTTAATCGGGGTTGGAATACCCTACGAGCAGTACTTC. This translates into CASSLIGVGIPYEQYF.

The chain uses TRBV6-1 and TRBJ2-2; 9 bases match TRBD2. Germline values: CDR1 MNHNS, CDR2 SASEGT. This CDR3 region has 13 residues. Trimming at V came to 10 bases and at J to 3 bases, leaving 3 bases not matched to a gene. CDR3 nucleotide sequence: TGTGCCACCAGACTAGCGGACACCGGGGAGCTGTTTTTT. Protein sequence: CATRLADTGELFF.

This clone was seen a single time. Other DNA sequences in the same sample also yield this CDR3. The rearrangement uses TRBV28 and TRBJ1-2; no reliable D call. This CDR3 contains 14 residues. CDR1 and CDR2 from the germline V gene are MDHEN and SYDVKM. V shed 2 bases and J shed 7 bases, with 14 bases lying between them. CDR3 sequence: CASSLGDPRGGYTF. The CDR3 bases are TGTGCCAGCAGTTTAGGGGATCCTCGGGGTGGCTACACCTTC.

This clone was seen a single time. This chain links TRBV6-6 with TRBJ1-5; tentatively, D is TRBD1 (6 bases). The CDR3 sequence is 13 residues long. V lost 5 bases and J 6 bases, leaving 11 bases between the germline ends. Germline V gene lookup returns CDR1 MNHNY and CDR2 SVGAGI (reference sequence). CDR3 coding DNA: TGTGCCAGCAGTCAACGGGGGGCTCAGCCCCAGCATTTT. It codes for CASSQRGAQPQHF.

The chain has TRBV11-2 and TRBJ2-7; the D gene is possibly TRBD2 (6 bases). From germline, CDR1 is SGHAT and CDR2 FQNNGV. The V gene lost 5 bases and the J gene lost 7 bases, with 18 bases spanning the gap. The CDR3 contains 14 residues. CDR3 bases: TGTGCCAGCAGCCCAAATTGGGTGGGGGGAGAGCAGTACTTC. Its translation: CASSPNWVGGEQYF.

The chain has TRBV2 and TRBJ2-1; possible D gene TRBD2, 5 bases. The germline V gene has CDR1 SNHLY and CDR2 FYNNEI. V was cut by 8 bases and J by 6 bases, with 17 bases left in between. This CDR3 region has 14 residues. The CDR3 DNA is TGTGCCAGCGAGGCCCGACTAACCGGCAATGAGCAGTTCTTC. Encoded protein: CASEARLTGNEQFF.

This clone was seen just once. The chain uses TRBV4-1 and TRBJ1-1; D possibly corresponds to TRBD1 (5 bases). There are 14 residues in the CDR3. From germline, CDR1 is MGHRA and CDR2 YSYEKL. Trimming shortened V by 3 bases and J by 1 base, and 9 bases separated the two germline ends. In DNA, the CDR3 is TGCGCCAGCAGCCAGGGACGGGAGAACACTGAAGCTTTCTTT. It codes for CASSQGRENTEAFF.

The rearrangement uses TRBV10-1 and TRBJ2-1, with D possibly being TRBD2 (7 bases). CDR3 length equals 17 residues. Per germline, CDR1 WNHNN and CDR2 SYGVQD (reference sequence). Between the trimmed V and J ends, which lost 8 bases and 8 bases, there was a span of 28 bases. CDR3 DNA: TGCGCCAGCTCCTGGGGGCGGGGGTCGGCCGGGGCCGATGAGCAGTTCTTC. Amino acid sequence: CASSWGRGSAGADEQFF.

CDR3 region: CASSYSQNSGANVLTF. The CDR3 bases are TGTGCCAGCAGTTACTCACAGAACTCTGGGGCCAACGTCCTGACTTTC. The chain uses TRBV6-5 and TRBJ2-6; unclear D gene. From germline, CDR1 is MNHEY and CDR2 SVGAGI. Trimming left V 0 bases short and J 0 bases short, with 6 bases between. The CDR3 length is 16 residues.

J is TRBJ1-1 and V is TRBV18; 10 bases map to TRBD1. This CDR3 is built from 15 residues. The V segment lost 3 bases and the J segment 4 bases; nucleotides outside the gene matches: 5. Germline V gene sequence: CDR1 KGHSH, CDR2 LQKENI. The CDR3 region is CASSPDRGRSTEAFF. CDR3 bases: TGTGCCAGCTCACCTGACAGGGGGCGATCCACTGAAGCTTTCTTT.

V gene TRBV15 combines with J gene TRBJ2-7; 7 bases align to TRBD1. CDR1 LNHNV and CDR2 YYDKDF come from the germline V gene (reference sequence). V lost 1 base to trimming and J lost 0 bases; unmatched junction nucleotides: 3. The CDR3 length is 15 residues. The CDR3: CATSRVPGGSYEQYF. DNA for the CDR3: TGTGCCACCAGCAGAGTACCAGGGGGCTCCTACGAGCAGTACTTC.

A note on this clone: Other nucleotide sequences from this sample produce the same CDR3. This sequence joins TRBV28 and TRBJ2-3, with D hard to call. The CDR3 is 11 residues long. The germline V gene encodes CDR1 MDHEN and CDR2 SYDVKM. V was shortened by 7 bases and J by 3 bases, with 5 bases between the two germline ends. CDR3 DNA sequence: TGTGCCAGCACCAGGACAGATACGCAGTATTTT. Translating it yields CASTRTDTQYF.

The chain joins TRBV5-1 to TRBJ2-7; D is undetermined. The CDR3 spans 15 residues. Germline-derived CDR1 and CDR2 are SGHRS and YFSETQ. V was pared by 0 bases and J by 0 bases, with 10 bases between. CDR3 region: CASSLGFGDSYEQYF. The CDR3 DNA reads as TGCGCCAGCAGCTTGGGTTTCGGTGACTCCTACGAGCAGTACTTC.

This rearrangement joins TRBV4-3 to TRBJ2-1; D is perhaps TRBD1 (6 bases). The CDR3 sequence is 13 residues long. Germline V gene data show CDR1 as LGHNA and CDR2 as YSLEER. V was cut by 0 bases and J by 13 bases, with 13 bases left in between. CDR3 DNA sequence: TGCGCCAGCAGCCAAGATTTCCGACAGGAACAGTTCTTC. Translating gives CASSQDFRQEQFF.

The chain employs TRBV7-9 and TRBJ1-2; D ambiguous. The CDR3 runs 13 residues. In germline, CDR1 is SEHNR, CDR2 FQNEAQ (reference sequence). V lost 4 bases and J lost 0, with 6 bases in between. CDR3 coding DNA: TGTGCCAGCAGCTATCAAGCTAACTATGGCTACACCTTC. Its translation: CASSYQANYGYTF.

V gene TRBV28 combines with J gene TRBJ2-1; a possible D gene is TRBD1 (6 bases). Trimming left V 10 bases short and J 0 bases short, with 13 bases between. The CDR3 extends over 14 amino acids. The germline CDR1 and CDR2 sequences are MDHEN and SYDVKM. CDR3 coding DNA: TGTGCCACGTTACAGGGTAGCTCCTACAATGAGCAGTTCTTC. Its protein product is CATLQGSSYNEQFF.

J is TRBJ2-5 and V is TRBV5-4, with D uncertain. V lost 6 bases and J 2 bases, leaving 20 bases between the germline ends. This CDR3 has 16 residues. Germline CDR1 reads SGHNT; CDR2 reads YYREEE (reference sequence). The CDR3 DNA sequence: TGTGCCAGCAACACCGGGCCCGAGAGTAGTCAAGAGACCCAGTACTTC. This gives the protein CASNTGPESSQETQYF.

V is TRBV14 and J is TRBJ2-1, with D tentatively TRBD1 (6 bases). The CDR3 covers 16 residues. The V gene's germline CDR1 is SGHDN and CDR2 FVKESK. Trimming took 0 bases from V and 3 from J, leaving 12 bases between them. CDR3 nucleotide sequence: TGTGCCAGCAGCCAAGATCAGGGGCAGTTCTACAATGAGCAGTTCTTC. Its protein product is CASSQDQGQFYNEQFF.

The genes are TRBV6-5 and TRBJ2-5, with D perhaps matching TRBD1 (5 bases). Germline V gene data show CDR1 as MNHEY and CDR2 as SVGAGI. The CDR3 loop spans 15 amino acids. Trimming removed 0 bases from V and 2 bases from J, with 10 bases in between. DNA of the CDR3: TGTGCCAGCAGTTACTCGACAGCTACTCAAGAGACCCAGTACTTC. Translation gives CASSYSTATQETQYF.

The V and J genes are TRBV2 and TRBJ2-5; D is unclear. The CDR3 covers 13 residues. Germline CDR1 reads SNHLY; CDR2 reads FYNNEI. V lost 2 bases and J 1 base, leaving 5 bases between the germline ends. In DNA form, the CDR3 reads TGTGCCAGCAGTGAATGGGCCCAAGAGACCCAGTACTTC. As protein: CASSEWAQETQYF.

V usage is TRBV7-9 and J usage is TRBJ2-3; 9 bases map to TRBD1. V trimming: 5 bases; J trimming: 2 bases; junction bases outside the gene matches: 5. The length of the CDR3 is 15 residues. Looked up from germline, CDR1 is SEHNR and CDR2 is FQNEAQ (reference sequence). CDR3 nucleotide sequence: TGTGCCAGCAGCAGCCGGGACAGGGTCACAGATACGCAGTATTTT. Translation: CASSSRDRVTDTQYF.

This clone was observed once. Other DNA sequences within the sample encode an identical CDR3. The J gene is TRBJ2-1, the V gene TRBV6-6, with D possibly TRBD2 on 6 matching bases. Germline CDR1 is MNHNY and CDR2 is SVGAGI (reference sequence). The CDR3 is 14 residues long. V was shortened by 5 bases and J by 1 base, with 9 bases between the two germline ends. The CDR3 DNA sequence: TGTGCCAGCAGTCTCGGAGGGTCCTACAATGAGCAGTTCTTC. It codes for CASSLGGSYNEQFF.